A single sample gave rise to the 9 T cell receptor beta chains below, sequenced in a study of T cell responses to AZD1222 COVID-19 vaccine. Produced via immunoSEQ multiplex PCR; TCRdb's table is partial and in-frame only. The sample yields some 120,000 clones, approximately 93% seen once. This sample comprised peripheral blood, obtained on day 0 of AZD1222 vaccination. The receptors originated from an adult in good health.

V is TRBV6-1 and J is TRBJ2-7; possibly TRBD1 for D (6 bases). Germline values: CDR1 MNHNS, CDR2 SASEGT. The V gene lost 1 base and the J gene lost 1 base, with 11 bases spanning the gap. The CDR3 contains 15 residues. The CDR3 sequence is CASSEGAGDSYEQYF. In DNA, the CDR3 is TGTGCCAGCAGTGAAGGTGCAGGGGATTCCTACGAGCAGTACTTC.

This clone was recorded a few times. The chain uses TRBV7-2 and TRBJ1-1; no firm D call. V shed 2 bases and J shed 0 bases, with 4 bases lying between them. CDR1 and CDR2 from the germline V gene are SGHTA and FQGNSA. This CDR3 region has 13 residues. CDR3 sequence: CASSLSLNTEAFF. The CDR3 nucleotides are TGTGCCAGCAGCTTAAGTTTGAACACTGAAGCTTTCTTT. Based on the CDR3 plus reference TRBV7-2 and TRBJ1-1, the full variable domain is GAGVSQSPSNKVTEKGKDVELRCDPISGHTALYWYRQSLGQGLEFLIYFQGNSAPDKSGLPSDRFSAERTGGSVSTLTIQRTQQEDSAVYLCASSLSLNTEAFFGQGTRLTVV.

The genes are TRBV14 and TRBJ2-3; the D gene is possibly TRBD1 (6 bases). CDR3 length: 15 residues. In germline, CDR1 is SGHDN, CDR2 FVKESK. V was pared by 2 bases and J by 2 bases, with 11 bases between. CDR3 sequence reads: CASSQQGLNTDTQYF. In nucleotides, the CDR3 is TGTGCCAGCAGCCAACAGGGGTTGAACACAGATACGCAGTATTTT. Full variable domain (rest looked up from reference TRBV14 and TRBJ2-3): EAGVTQFPSHSVIEKGQTVTLRCDPISGHDNLYWYRRVMGKEIKFLLHFVKESKQDESGMPNNRFLAERTGGTYSTLKVQPAELEDSGVYFCASSQQGLNTDTQYFGPGTRLTVL.

The chain links TRBV27 to TRBJ2-7; 10 bases align to TRBD2. This CDR3 has 16 amino acids. In germline, CDR1 is MNHEY, CDR2 SMNVEV (reference sequence). The V and J ends lost 4 bases and 3 bases, in that order; junction bases with no gene match: 9. Here the CDR3 DNA reads TGTGCCAGCAGTTCACCCCCGGGACTAGCGCTCTACGAGCAGTACTTC. Encoded protein: CASSSPPGLALYEQYF.

The rearrangement uses TRBV6-2 or TRBV6-3 and TRBJ1-5, with TRBD1 identical over 8 bases. With V trimmed by 2 bases and J by 6 bases, 6 bases remained unmatched. Per the germline V gene, CDR1 is MNHEY and CDR2 is SVGEGT. CDR3 length equals 15 residues. The DNA of the CDR3 is TGTGCCAGCAGTTACAGCCCCACAGGGGGTCAGCCCCAGCATTTT. Encoded protein: CASSYSPTGGQPQHF.

This chain joins TRBV30 and TRBJ1-6; no clear D gene. The CDR3 has 13 residues. Between the trimmed V and J ends, which lost 4 bases and 7 bases, there was a span of 11 bases. Germline loops: CDR1 GTSNPN, CDR2 SVGIG (reference sequence). CDR3 nucleotide sequence: TGTGCCTGGAAACCCCAGCTCAATTCACCCCTCCACTTT. Translating it yields CAWKPQLNSPLHF. The whole variable domain, remainder taken from reference TRBV30 and TRBJ1-6, is SQTIHQWPATLVQPVGSPLSLECTVEGTSNPNLYWYRQAAGRGLQLLFYSVGIGQISSEVPQNLSASRPQDRQFILSSKKLLLSDSGFYLCAWKPQLNSPLHFGNGTRLTVT.

J is TRBJ2-1 and V is TRBV7-2; D uncertain. With 2 bases removed from V and 10 bases from J, the gap between germline ends came to 9 bases. The CDR3 contains 12 residues. CDR1 and CDR2 (germline): SGHTA, FQGNSA. CDR3 sequence reads: CASSLILGEQFF. In nucleotides, the CDR3 is TGTGCCAGCAGCTTAATTTTGGGGGAGCAGTTCTTC. Together with reference TRBV7-2 and TRBJ2-1, the CDR3 gives the full variable domain: GAGVSQSPSNKVTEKGKDVELRCDPISGHTALYWYRQSLGQGLEFLIYFQGNSAPDKSGLPSDRFSAERTGGSVSTLTIQRTQQEDSAVYLCASSLILGEQFFGPGTRLTVL.

V gene TRBV9 combines with J gene TRBJ1-1, with TRBD1 as a possible D gene (6 bases). The germline gives CDR1 SGDLS, CDR2 YYNGEE. This CDR3 contains 13 residues. Trimming pared 0 bases from V and 10 bases from J, leaving 13 bases between. In DNA, the CDR3 is TGTGCCAGCAGCGTAGATTCCAGGGGACGAGCTTTCTTT. Translated, it gives CASSVDSRGRAFF.

This chain uses TRBV12-5 with TRBJ2-7, with TRBD1 as a possible D gene (6 bases). Germline-derived CDR1 and CDR2 are LGHNT and FRNRAP. With 0 bases removed from V and 2 bases from J, the gap between germline ends came to 14 bases. The CDR3 runs to 16 residues. The CDR3 nucleotides read TGTGCTAGTGGTTTGGTAAACCAGGGGCTTACCTACGAGCAGTACTTC. This encodes CASGLVNQGLTYEQYF.